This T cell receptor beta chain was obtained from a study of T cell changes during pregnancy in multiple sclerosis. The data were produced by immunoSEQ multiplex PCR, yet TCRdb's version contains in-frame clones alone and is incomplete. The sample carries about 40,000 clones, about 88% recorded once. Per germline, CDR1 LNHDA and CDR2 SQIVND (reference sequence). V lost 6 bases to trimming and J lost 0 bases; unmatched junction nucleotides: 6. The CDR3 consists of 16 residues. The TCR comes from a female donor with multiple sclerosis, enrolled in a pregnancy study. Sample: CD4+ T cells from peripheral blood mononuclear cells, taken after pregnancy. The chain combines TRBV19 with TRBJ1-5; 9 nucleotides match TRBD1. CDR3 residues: CASRGQGTLSNQPQHF. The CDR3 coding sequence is TGTGCCAGTAGAGGACAGGGGACGCTTAGCAATCAGCCCCAGCATTTT.